The 28 T cell receptor beta chains reported below all come from one sample, sequenced in a study of cytomegalovirus exposure and HLA in healthy donors. Generated by immunoSEQ multiplex PCR, the TCRdb table keeps only in-frame clones and is missing some. This table holds 330,000 or so clones, 86% found once. Sequencing was done on a sample of PBMCs. These receptors all come from a woman between 18 and 29 years old in good health and CMV-seronegative.

This clone was seen a single time. This chain uses TRBV4-3 with TRBJ2-3; 12 bases fit TRBD2. V lost 0 bases, J lost 4 bases, and 5 bases stayed unmatched. Germline-derived CDR1 and CDR2 are LGHNA and YSLEER. The CDR3 has 17 residues. CDR3 nucleotide sequence: TGCGCCAGCAGCCAAGATACTAGCGGGAGGTTGGCAGATACGCAGTATTTT. Its translation is CASSQDTSGRLADTQYF.

This clone appeared once. V gene TRBV5-1 combines with J gene TRBJ2-5; TRBD2 agrees at 8 bases. After removal of 4 bases from V and 4 bases from J, the junction contained 12 bases not matched to a gene. Germline V gene sequence: CDR1 SGHRS, CDR2 YFSETQ. The length of the CDR3 is 16 residues. CDR3 sequence reads: CASSPGRGGRLETQYF. The CDR3 nucleotides read TGCGCCAGCAGCCCCGGCCGGGGCGGGAGGCTAGAGACCCAGTACTTC.

This clone was found once. The chain combines TRBV14 with TRBJ2-3; 8 bases line up with TRBD2. CDR3 length equals 17 residues. Per the germline V gene, CDR1 is SGHDN and CDR2 is FVKESK. V dropped 0 bases and J dropped 3; count of bases not matched to a gene: 8. DNA of the CDR3: TGTGCCAGCAGCCAAGATTTCGGAGCGGGAGCGACAGATACGCAGTATTTT. This sequence encodes CASSQDFGAGATDTQYF.

This chain uses TRBV28 with TRBJ2-1; TRBD2 matches 7 bases. After removal of 3 bases from V and 7 bases from J, the junction contained 6 bases not matched to a gene. The CDR3 has 14 residues. The germline gives CDR1 MDHEN, CDR2 SYDVKM. CDR3: CASSFGTAGNEQFF. CDR3 DNA: TGTGCCAGCAGTTTTGGCACAGCGGGAAATGAGCAGTTCTTC.

The chain has TRBV7-3 and TRBJ2-2; 8 bases agree with TRBD1. The CDR3 runs to 18 residues. Germline V gene lookup returns CDR1 SGHTA and CDR2 FQGTGA. V was clipped by 0 bases and J by 3 bases; unmatched bases: 9. CDR3 bases: TGTGCCAGCAGCTTAACTCGACCGGGACAGGCCTACACCGGGGAGCTGTTTTTT. Its protein product is CASSLTRPGQAYTGELFF. Variable domain in full (rest from reference TRBV7-3 and TRBJ2-2): GAGVSQTPSNKVTEKGKYVELRCDPISGHTALYWYRQSLGQGPEFLIYFQGTGAADDSGLPNDRFFAVRPEGSVSTLKIQRTERGDSAVYLCASSLTRPGQAYTGELFFGEGSRLTVL.

The chain has TRBV19 and TRBJ2-5, with TRBD2 identical over 8 bases. J gave up 1 base and V 4 bases, and 8 bases lay outside the gene matches. CDR3 length equals 16 residues. Germline V gives CDR1 LNHDA, CDR2 SQIVND (reference sequence). The CDR3 spells CASSTRGGLGQETQYF. The CDR3 DNA follows: TGTGCCAGTAGTACTAGGGGGGGACTAGGCCAAGAGACCCAGTACTTC. Full variable domain (outside the CDR3, taken from reference TRBV19 and TRBJ2-5): DGGITQSPKYLFRKEGQNVTLSCEQNLNHDAMYWYRQDPGQGLRLIYYSQIVNDFQKGDIAEGYSVSREKKESFPLTVTSAQKNPTAFYLCASSTRGGLGQETQYFGPGTRLLVL.

In this sample, this clone turned up a few times. The V and J genes are TRBV7-9 and TRBJ2-5, with D possibly matching TRBD1 (6 bases). The V gene's germline CDR1 is SEHNR and CDR2 FQNEAQ (reference sequence). Trimming removed 5 bases at V and 5 bases at J, with 15 bases between. This CDR3 is built from 14 residues. The CDR3 DNA reads as TGTGCCAGCAGCCGGGTGCAGGGGCTGGAGACCCAGTACTTC. It translates to CASSRVQGLETQYF.

This chain connects TRBV6-5 to TRBJ2-7; the match to TRBD2 covers 8 bases. Per the germline V gene, CDR1 is MNHEY and CDR2 is SVGAGI. V was clipped by 2 bases and J by 0 bases; unmatched bases: 3. CDR3 length: 15 amino acids. The CDR3 spells CASSYGSGSSYEQYF. CDR3 bases: TGTGCCAGCAGTTACGGAAGCGGGAGCTCCTACGAGCAGTACTTC.

The V and J genes are TRBV6-1 and TRBJ2-7; possible D gene TRBD2, 6 bases. The CDR3 has 14 residues. CDR1 MNHNS and CDR2 SASEGT come from the germline V gene. With 8 bases removed from V and 0 bases from J, the gap between germline ends came to 14 bases. The CDR3 coding sequence is TGTGCCAGCGGGGCGGGGCAGGGCTCCTACGAGCAGTACTTC. This encodes CASGAGQGSYEQYF.

The rearrangement links TRBV2 to TRBJ1-1, with D perhaps matching TRBD1 (5 bases). Deletions cut 5 bases from V and 0 bases from J, with 10 bases between. The CDR3 consists of 14 residues. Germline CDR1 reads SNHLY; CDR2 reads FYNNEI. CDR3 residues: CASSSGPMNTEAFF. In DNA form, the CDR3 reads TGTGCCAGCAGTTCAGGGCCGATGAACACTGAAGCTTTCTTT.

CDR3 sequence (DNA): TGTGCCAGCCGACAGGTTAGCGACACCGGGGAGCTGTTTTTT. Its protein is CASRQVSDTGELFF. V usage is TRBV18 and J usage is TRBJ2-2, with D perhaps TRBD1 (6 bases). The CDR3 runs 14 residues. Germline V CDR1 and CDR2: KGHSH, LQKENI. V lost 8 bases to trimming and J lost 3 bases, with 13 bases between them.

The V call is TRBV28, the J call TRBJ1-4; TRBD1 agrees at 8 bases. V trimming: 3 bases; J trimming: 6 bases; junction bases outside the gene matches: 6. Germline V gives CDR1 MDHEN, CDR2 SYDVKM. This CDR3 has 15 amino acids. CDR3 amino acids: CASSFLDRADEKLFF. The CDR3 nucleotides are TGTGCCAGCAGTTTCCTGGACAGGGCCGATGAAAAACTGTTTTTT.

This chain connects TRBV29-1 to TRBJ2-7, with 9 positions matching TRBD2. The CDR3 spans 12 residues. The germline V gene has CDR1 SQVTM and CDR2 ANQGSEA. V dropped 2 bases and J dropped 4; count of bases not matched to a gene: 0. CDR3 residues: CSVELAGYEQYF. For the CDR3, the DNA is TGCAGCGTTGAACTAGCGGGGTACGAGCAGTACTTC.

The chain recombines TRBV5-1 with TRBJ2-3; 7 positions match TRBD1. Germline assignment: CDR1 SGHRS and CDR2 YFSETQ. The V segment lost 4 bases and the J segment 0 bases; nucleotides outside the gene matches: 8. The CDR3 loop spans 16 amino acids. CDR3 in DNA: TGCGCCAGCAGCCCAGGGGACAGTACTAGCACAGATACGCAGTATTTT. Its translation: CASSPGDSTSTDTQYF.

CDR3 protein: CASSPQGGETQYF. DNA of the CDR3: TGTGCCAGCAGCCCCCAAGGGGGAGAGACCCAGTACTTC. The chain recombines TRBV7-2 with TRBJ2-5; D perhaps matches TRBD1 (6 bases). CDR3 length: 13 residues. V dropped 5 bases and J dropped 4 bases, with 11 bases sitting between them. Looked up from germline, CDR1 is SGHTA and CDR2 is FQGNSA.

CDR3 amino acids: CASSLGGGPADTQYF. Here the CDR3 DNA reads TGTGCCAGCAGCTTGGGGGGAGGGCCAGCAGATACGCAGTATTTT. V gene TRBV13 combines with J gene TRBJ2-3; TRBD2 aligns across 7 bases. Germline CDR1 PRHDT, CDR2 FYEKMQ (reference sequence). The CDR3 totals 15 residues. The V segment lost 3 bases and the J segment 4 bases; nucleotides outside the gene matches: 7. Variable domain in full (rest from reference TRBV13 and TRBJ2-3): AAGVIQSPRHLIKEKRETATLKCYPIPRHDTVYWYQQGPGQDPQFLISFYEKMQSDKGSIPDRFSAQQFSDYHSELNMSSLELGDSALYFCASSLGGGPADTQYFGPGTRLTVL.

The V call is TRBV7-3, the J call TRBJ2-5; the match to TRBD1 covers 8 bases. CDR1 is SGHTA, CDR2 FQGTGA, per germline. The ends lost 4 bases at V and 4 bases at J; junction bases unmatched: 2. The CDR3 has 13 residues. In DNA form, the CDR3 reads TGTGCCAGCAGCTATACAGGGGGAGAGACCCAGTACTTC. Its translation is CASSYTGGETQYF.

The CDR3 spells CASSIEWGTAQETQYF. The CDR3 DNA is TGTGCCAGTAGTATTGAGTGGGGGACAGCGCAAGAGACCCAGTACTTC. The rearrangement links TRBV19 to TRBJ2-5; TRBD1 aligns across 7 bases. The CDR3 loop spans 16 amino acids. The junction had 9 bases not matched to a gene; V was cut back by 3 bases and J by 2 bases. Germline V gives CDR1 LNHDA, CDR2 SQIVND (reference sequence).

The rearrangement uses TRBV29-1 and TRBJ2-7, with 9 bases that match TRBD1. Trimming removed 6 bases from V and 0 bases from J; junction bases left unmatched: 6. Germline CDR1 reads SQVTM; CDR2 reads ANQGSEA. The CDR3 extends over 14 amino acids. This CDR3 reads CSVDEGQGSYEQYF. The CDR3 nucleotides are TGCAGCGTGGATGAGGGACAGGGCTCCTACGAGCAGTACTTC.

The chain uses TRBV27 and TRBJ2-2; D is possibly TRBD1 (5 bases). Trimming cost V 7 bases and J 0 bases, with 12 bases left between them. Germline V gene data show CDR1 as MNHEY and CDR2 as SMNVEV (reference sequence). The CDR3 contains 15 residues. The CDR3 loop reads CASTPDKPNTGELFF. CDR3 DNA: TGTGCCAGCACCCCGGACAAACCGAACACCGGGGAGCTGTTTTTT.

The J gene is TRBJ2-1, the V gene TRBV7-6; no definite D call. Germline V gene sequence: CDR1 SGHVS, CDR2 FNYEAQ. The germline V and J ends were trimmed by 4 bases and 2 bases, with 9 bases remaining between them. The length of the CDR3 is 14 residues. The CDR3 DNA sequence: TGTGCCAGCAGCTCTGGCTTCACCTACAATGAGCAGTTCTTC. This encodes CASSSGFTYNEQFF.

The chain links TRBV9 to TRBJ2-6, with 8 positions matching TRBD1. The CDR3 consists of 18 residues. The ends lost 4 bases at V and 0 bases at J; junction bases unmatched: 9. CDR1 is SGDLS, CDR2 YYNGEE, per germline. The CDR3 spells CASSTRGRSASGANVLTF. CDR3 nucleotide sequence: TGTGCCAGCAGCACCAGGGGGCGCAGTGCCTCTGGGGCCAACGTCCTGACTTTC.

The chain uses TRBV2 and TRBJ2-2; tentatively, D is TRBD1 (5 bases). The CDR3 extends over 15 amino acids. Germline V gives CDR1 SNHLY, CDR2 FYNNEI. Between the trimmed V and J ends, which lost 4 bases and 2 bases, there was a span of 11 bases. The CDR3 loop reads CASSGKQDNTGELFF. The CDR3 DNA follows: TGTGCCAGCAGTGGTAAACAGGATAACACCGGGGAGCTGTTTTTT. The full variable domain, with the rest looked up from reference TRBV2 and TRBJ2-2, is EPEVTQTPSHQVTQMGQEVILRCVPISNHLYFYWYRQILGQKVEFLVSFYNNEISEKSEIFDDQFSVERPDGSNFTLKIRSTKLEDSAMYFCASSGKQDNTGELFFGEGSRLTVL.

The chain is built from TRBV5-1 and TRBJ1-2, with 10 bases identical to TRBD1. This CDR3 contains 16 residues. The V gene's germline CDR1 is SGHRS and CDR2 YFSETQ. Unmatched junction bases numbered 13, after V lost 4 bases and J lost 7 bases. The chain's CDR3 is CASSGRTGGPFAGYTF. The CDR3 bases are TGCGCCAGCAGCGGAAGGACAGGGGGACCGTTTGCTGGCTACACCTTC.

The V call is TRBV7-9, the J call TRBJ2-3; TRBD2 matches 13 bases. The germline gives CDR1 SEHNR, CDR2 FQNEAQ (reference sequence). The length of the CDR3 is 16 residues. V lost 5 bases, J lost 5 bases, and 7 bases stayed unmatched. The CDR3 here is CASSPGLAGELDTQYF. The CDR3 DNA follows: TGTGCCAGCAGCCCAGGACTAGCGGGAGAACTAGATACGCAGTATTTT.

The chain uses TRBV28 and TRBJ2-7; possible D gene TRBD2, 6 bases. The CDR3 contains 13 residues. The V end was cut by 6 bases, the J end by 7 bases, with 16 bases between. The germline CDR1 and CDR2 sequences are MDHEN and SYDVKM. CDR3 coding DNA: TGTGCCAGCAGCCCCCCGGGACTCGTAGAGCAGTACTTC. It is translated as CASSPPGLVEQYF.

The V and J genes are TRBV9 and TRBJ2-1; TRBD1 aligns across 7 bases. The CDR3 has 15 residues. Trimming at V came to 1 base and at J to 4 bases, leaving 5 bases not matched to a gene. CDR1 is SGDLS and CDR2 is YYNGEE in the germline V gene. CDR3 in DNA: TGTGCCAGCAGCGTATTGGGACAGATTTACAATGAGCAGTTCTTC. The encoded protein is CASSVLGQIYNEQFF.

The rearrangement links TRBV6-5 to TRBJ1-1, with a possible D match to TRBD1 (6 bases). Germline V CDR1 and CDR2: MNHEY, SVGAGI. V lost 7 bases to trimming and J lost 6 bases, with 21 bases between them. The CDR3 consists of 15 residues. The CDR3 spells CASIPPGTYGSEAFF. The CDR3, as DNA: TGTGCCAGCATCCCCCCCGGGACATACGGGTCTGAAGCTTTCTTT.